A single sample gave rise to the 18 T cell receptor beta chains below, sequenced in a study of blood T cell repertoires in COVID-19. The method was immunoSEQ multiplex PCR; TCRdb's version includes in-frame clones alone and lacks a portion of them. The sample lists 200,000 to 250,000 clones; roughly 85% were seen once. Sequencing used peripheral blood. These receptors were obtained from a woman between 65 and 79 years old with COVID-19, enrolled during active disease.

V usage is TRBV5-1 and J usage is TRBJ1-3; tentative D call: TRBD1 (6 bases). Germline assignment: CDR1 SGHRS and CDR2 YFSETQ. The CDR3 is made up of 16 amino acids. Trimming left V 0 bases short and J 1 base short, with 11 bases between. The CDR3 DNA reads as TGCGCCAGCAGCTTGGTCACAGGGTTTTCTGGAAACACCATATATTTT. Protein product: CASSLVTGFSGNTIYF.

The chain is built from TRBV5-4 and TRBJ1-4, with D tentatively TRBD1 (5 bases). From germline, CDR1 is SGHNT and CDR2 YYREEE (reference sequence). V lost 2 bases, J lost 8 bases, and 13 bases lay in between. The CDR3 runs 14 residues. The CDR3 reads CASSLGREREKLFF. The CDR3 bases are TGTGCCAGCAGCTTAGGCAGGGAACGCGAAAAACTGTTTTTT.

The genes are TRBV27 and TRBJ2-3; 8 nucleotides align to TRBD2. The CDR3 totals 16 residues. Germline CDR1 is MNHEY and CDR2 is SMNVEV (reference sequence). The V segment lost 2 bases and the J segment 0 bases; nucleotides outside the gene matches: 4. CDR3 sequence: CASSLAAGVSTDTQYF. CDR3 nucleotides: TGTGCCAGCAGTTTAGCAGCGGGGGTGAGCACAGATACGCAGTATTTT.

The V gene is TRBV6-5, the J gene TRBJ2-2, with 7 nucleotides matching TRBD1. V lost 6 bases to trimming and J lost 0 bases; unmatched junction nucleotides: 4. This CDR3 spans 15 amino acids. From germline, CDR1 is MNHEY and CDR2 SVGAGI. CDR3 nucleotides: TGTGCCAGCAGCCACGGGACAGCGAACACCGGGGAGCTGTTTTTT. Translated: CASSHGTANTGELFF.

This clone was seen only a few times. The rearrangement uses TRBV7-2 and TRBJ2-7; 8 bases match TRBD1. Germline CDR1 is SGHTA and CDR2 is FQGNSA. The CDR3 length is 14 residues. J gave up 6 bases and V 0 bases, and 4 bases lay outside the gene matches. The CDR3 region is CASSLAGQVSEQYF. CDR3 nucleotide sequence: TGTGCCAGCAGCTTAGCGGGACAGGTTTCCGAGCAGTACTTC.

V and J are TRBV19 and TRBJ1-2; 7 positions agree with TRBD1. Germline V CDR1 and CDR2: LNHDA, SQIVND (reference sequence). The CDR3 contains 16 residues. Trimming took 5 bases from V and 0 from J; bases not matched to a gene: 9. The CDR3 DNA is TGTGCCAGTAGTGCAAACCACAGGGGTTCTAACTATGGCTACACCTTC. Protein product: CASSANHRGSNYGYTF.

The rearrangement links TRBV7-2 to TRBJ1-5, with a weak D call TRBD1 (6 bases). CDR1 and CDR2 (germline): SGHTA, FQGNSA. The CDR3 spans 15 residues. With 3 bases removed from V and 0 bases from J, the gap between germline ends came to 9 bases. The CDR3 protein is CASSFLGGSNQPQHF. For the CDR3, the DNA is TGTGCCAGCAGCTTTTTAGGGGGTAGCAATCAGCCCCAGCATTTT.

This sequence joins TRBV29-1 and TRBJ1-4, with D maybe TRBD1 (5 bases). Germline V gene lookup returns CDR1 SQVTM and CDR2 ANQGSEA. V lost 6 bases to trimming and J lost 6 bases, with 14 bases between them. This CDR3 is 13 amino acids long. CDR3 DNA sequence: TGCAGCGTCGACGGGAGGGGAGATGAAAAACTGTTTTTT. This sequence encodes CSVDGRGDEKLFF.

This clone has just a few counts. The chain uses TRBV5-5 and TRBJ2-2; possibly TRBD1 for D (6 bases). This CDR3 has 14 residues. Germline V gives CDR1 SGHKS, CDR2 YYEKEE (reference sequence). Trimming pared 4 bases from V and 5 bases from J, leaving 12 bases between. The CDR3 reads CASSTGQFTGELFF. CDR3 DNA: TGTGCCAGCAGCACTGGACAGTTTACCGGGGAGCTGTTTTTT.

The chain links TRBV14 to TRBJ1-1; possible D gene TRBD1, 6 bases. Germline V CDR1 and CDR2: SGHDN, FVKESK. Trimming left V 5 bases short and J 4 bases short, with 14 bases between. CDR3 length equals 14 residues. CDR3 in amino acids: CASSTYPGVTEAFF. The CDR3 DNA follows: TGTGCCAGCAGCACCTATCCAGGGGTCACTGAAGCTTTCTTT.

This CDR3 reads CASSRPGGAKDEQYF. CDR3 nucleotide sequence: TGTGCCAGCAGTCGCCCGGGGGGGGCCAAGGACGAGCAGTACTTC. The chain uses TRBV6-2 or TRBV6-3 and TRBJ2-7; 8 positions match TRBD2. The CDR3 spans 15 residues. In germline, CDR1 is MNHEY, CDR2 SVGEGT. Trimming cost V 5 bases and J 5 bases; bases outside gene matches: 11.

This chain uses TRBV5-8 with TRBJ1-6, with D possibly matching TRBD1 (6 bases). The V end lost 4 bases, the J end lost 6 bases, and 20 bases lay between the germline ends. Germline V lookup: CDR1 SGHTS, CDR2 YDEGEE. The CDR3 runs 17 residues. The CDR3 DNA reads as TGTGCCAGCAGCGTCGCAGGGGAGCGCAATAGTAATTCACCCCTCCACTTT. Amino acid sequence: CASSVAGERNSNSPLHF.

This chain links TRBV7-3 with TRBJ1-6; no firm D call. V shed 8 bases and J shed 8 bases, with 13 bases lying between them. Germline CDR1 reads SGHTA; CDR2 reads FQGTGA. The CDR3 sequence is 13 residues long. The CDR3 DNA reads as TGTGCCAGCCAACGGCCTGGAGATTCACCCCTCCACTTT. This gives the protein CASQRPGDSPLHF.

This clone has more than one count but fewer than ten. The chain carries TRBV7-8 and TRBJ2-2, with 8 bases fitting TRBD1. The CDR3 runs to 14 residues. Unmatched junction bases numbered 9, after V lost 9 bases and J lost 6 bases. From germline, CDR1 is SGHVS and CDR2 FQNEAQ. CDR3 DNA: TGTGCCAGTACCGGGACAGGTAGATCCGGGGAGCTGTTTTTT. Its protein is CASTGTGRSGELFF.

Here the CDR3 reads CSALTGYGYTF. In DNA, the CDR3 is TGCAGTGCCTTGACAGGGTATGGCTACACCTTC. The chain combines TRBV20-1 with TRBJ1-2; the match to TRBD1 covers 7 bases. V shed 6 bases and J 5 bases; nucleotides not matched to a gene: 3. CDR3 length: 11 amino acids. The germline V gene encodes CDR1 DFQATT and CDR2 SNEGSKA (reference sequence).

This sequence joins TRBV5-1 and TRBJ1-2; the match to TRBD1 covers 7 bases. Germline CDR1 is SGHRS and CDR2 is YFSETQ. The CDR3 is 15 amino acids. The V gene end was trimmed by 4 bases and the J gene end by 0 bases; junction bases not matched to a gene: 6. The DNA for the CDR3 is TGCGCCAGCAGCCGGGGGGGACAGACTAACTATGGCTACACCTTC. This translates into CASSRGGQTNYGYTF.

The rearrangement links TRBV5-4 to TRBJ2-7; TRBD2 aligns across 8 bases. The V segment lost 3 bases and the J segment 0 bases; nucleotides outside the gene matches: 5. This CDR3 region has 15 residues. From germline, CDR1 is SGHNT and CDR2 YYREEE (reference sequence). The CDR3 region is CASSYGTSVSYEQYF. The CDR3, as DNA: TGTGCCAGCAGCTATGGGACTAGTGTCTCCTACGAGCAGTACTTC.

This rearrangement joins TRBV14 to TRBJ1-6, with 10 bases identical to TRBD1. Germline-derived CDR1 and CDR2 are SGHDN and FVKESK. The CDR3 length is 15 residues. The ends lost 4 bases at V and 9 bases at J; junction bases unmatched: 6. The DNA for the CDR3 is TGTGCCAGCAGCCGACAGGGGGCCCCGAGTTCACCCCTCCACTTT. Translated: CASSRQGAPSSPLHF.